Below, 18 T cell receptor beta chains from the same sample are listed, as sequenced in a study of blood T cell repertoires in COVID-19 (dated by TCRdb to between 2020 and 2021). Preparation of the library involved the immunoSEQ multiplex PCR assay. In TCRdb, the immuneACCESS table is reduced to in-frame sequences with V and J assigned. These tables do not hold every clone; where another copy was compared, an unresolved V gene accounts for under half, and the others remain unexplained. The sample contains around 260,000 clones, roughly 85% of them found a single time. Of the sample, approximately 12% falls within the top ten clones. The sample was peripheral blood. The receptors were sampled from a human donor in a cohort sampled during active COVID-19.

The V call is TRBV2, the J call TRBJ2-7; TRBD2 might be the D (6 bases). V was trimmed by 3 bases and J by 4 bases, leaving 13 bases between them. The CDR3 is made up of 14 amino acids. Germline V gene data show CDR1 as SNHLY and CDR2 as FYNNEI. This chain's CDR3 is CASSDLFGGYEQYF. CDR3 sequence (DNA): TGTGCCAGCAGTGACCTCTTCGGAGGGTACGAGCAGTACTTC.

Notes on this clone: The junction shows a germline mismatch at one end, possibly a read error. The chain has TRBV20-1 and TRBJ2-1; D possibly corresponds to TRBD2 (5 bases). This CDR3 is built from 16 residues. Germline V gene data show CDR1 as DFQATT and CDR2 as SNEGSKA (reference sequence). The CDR3 region has the DNA TGCAGTGCTAGTTCGGGCGAGACTAACTCCAACAATGAGCAGTTCTTC. As protein: CSASSGETNSNNEQFF.

The genes are TRBV5-1 and TRBJ1-4; 9 nucleotides align to TRBD1. Germline V gives CDR1 SGHRS, CDR2 YFSETQ. CDR3 size: 11 residues. With 7 bases clipped from V and 13 bases from J, the junction kept 5 bases outside the gene matches. The CDR3, as DNA: TGCGCCAGCTTGGGACAGGGAAGACTGTTTTTT. Translation gives CASLGQGRLFF. Based on the CDR3 plus reference TRBV5-1 and TRBJ1-4, the full variable domain is KAGVTQTPRYLIKTRGQQVTLSCSPISGHRSVSWYQQTPGQGLQFLFEYFSETQRNKGNFPGRFSGRQFSNSRSEMNVSTLELGDSALYLCASLGQGRLFFGSGTQLSVL.

The CDR3 region has the DNA TGTGCCAGCAGTTCGACATACTCACTTTCCTACGAGCAGTACTTC. Protein sequence: CASSSTYSLSYEQYF. The chain carries TRBV6-5 and TRBJ2-7; no clear D gene. Germline loops: CDR1 MNHEY, CDR2 SVGAGI. This CDR3 region has 15 residues. With 4 bases removed from V and 1 base from J, the gap between germline ends came to 14 bases.

A remark on this clone: Other DNA variants within this sample encode the same CDR3. The chain links TRBV5-1 to TRBJ2-5; D might be TRBD2 (5 bases). The germline CDR1 and CDR2 sequences are SGHRS and YFSETQ. The V and J ends lost 0 bases and 4 bases respectively, with 7 bases between them. The CDR3 is made up of 13 amino acids. The CDR3 nucleotides are TGCGCCAGCAGCTTGGGCGGGCGAGAGACCCAGTACTTC. This codes for CASSLGGRETQYF.

The chain links TRBV7-6 to TRBJ2-5; 7 bases fit TRBD2. The J segment lost 5 bases and the V segment lost 5 bases, leaving 14 bases of the junction unmatched. The CDR3 runs to 16 residues. The germline V gene encodes CDR1 SGHVS and CDR2 FNYEAQ. The CDR3 DNA reads TGTGCCAGCAGCCACCGGGAGGCCCTCTCTGGGGAGACCCAGTACTTC. It encodes CASSHREALSGETQYF.

The J gene is TRBJ2-1, the V gene TRBV9; 7 nucleotides match TRBD2. Germline-derived CDR1 and CDR2 are SGDLS and YYNGEE. The V gene end was trimmed by 0 bases and the J gene end by 8 bases; junction bases not matched to a gene: 8. The CDR3 totals 15 residues. The CDR3, as DNA: TGTGCCAGCAGCGTAGGGGGCGGGAGTCGGGATGAGCAGTTCTTC. It codes for CASSVGGGSRDEQFF.

This sequence joins TRBV3-1 (or the pseudogene TRBV3-2) and TRBJ2-2; D ambiguous. Germline V lookup: CDR1 LGHDT, CDR2 YNNKEL (reference sequence). CDR3 length equals 12 residues. Trimming stripped 6 bases from V and 6 bases from J, with 8 bases between. The CDR3 reads CASSFGPGELFF. DNA of the CDR3: TGTGCCAGCAGTTTTGGCCCCGGGGAGCTGTTTTTT.

The rearrangement uses TRBV6-6 and TRBJ1-1, with no clear D. The ends were cut back, 7 bases at V and 8 bases at J, with 17 bases in the middle. From germline, CDR1 is MNHNY and CDR2 SVGAGI (reference sequence). The CDR3 is 13 residues long. CDR3: CASNNGPLTEAFF. DNA of the CDR3: TGTGCCAGCAACAATGGGCCGCTAACCGAAGCTTTCTTT.

The V and J genes are TRBV6-5 and TRBJ2-7; 7 bases fit TRBD2. The germline CDR1 and CDR2 sequences are MNHEY and SVGAGI. V shed 0 bases, J shed 2 bases, and the junction held 1 base outside the gene matches. This CDR3 comprises 14 residues. This CDR3 is CASSYSGGTYEQYF. In nucleotides, the CDR3 is TGTGCCAGCAGTTACTCGGGGGGGACCTACGAGCAGTACTTC.

CDR3 nucleotides: TGTGCCAGCAGTGAGGCGCGGGGCTACGAGCAGTACTTC. As protein: CASSEARGYEQYF. The chain joins TRBV6-4 to TRBJ2-7; D perhaps matches TRBD2 (6 bases). CDR1 is MRHNA, CDR2 SNTAGT, per germline. V dropped 3 bases and J dropped 3 bases, with 9 bases sitting between them. This CDR3 is 13 amino acids long.

This rearrangement joins TRBV28 to TRBJ1-1; D is possibly TRBD1 (6 bases). Per the germline V gene, CDR1 is MDHEN and CDR2 is SYDVKM. V dropped 4 bases and J dropped 1 base, with 10 bases sitting between them. CDR3 length: 14 amino acids. CDR3 loop: CASSSPGQNTEAFF. The CDR3 DNA sequence: TGTGCCAGCAGTTCGCCGGGACAGAACACTGAAGCTTTCTTT.

The count of this clone is one. The CDR3 region is CASSGEDRVGLGETQYF. CDR3 nucleotide sequence: TGCGCCAGCAGTGGAGAGGACAGGGTGGGTTTGGGAGAGACCCAGTACTTC. The chain is built from TRBV10-1 and TRBJ2-5; 8 bases map to TRBD1. The germline V gene has CDR1 WNHNN and CDR2 SYGVQD (reference sequence). The CDR3 spans 17 residues. Trimming took 4 bases from V and 4 from J; bases not matched to a gene: 14.

The chain combines TRBV5-4 with TRBJ1-2, with 7 bases aligning to TRBD1. This CDR3 has 14 residues. V gave up 4 bases and J gave up 4 bases; unmatched junction bases: 7. CDR1 and CDR2 from the germline V gene are SGHNT and YYREEE (reference sequence). The CDR3 nucleotides are TGTGCCAGCAGCCGGTGGGACAGTGGCTATGGCTACACCTTC. It encodes CASSRWDSGYGYTF.

The chain couples TRBV11-1 to TRBJ2-5, with D tentatively TRBD1 (6 bases). There are 15 residues in the CDR3. The germline V gene encodes CDR1 SGHAT and CDR2 FQDESV (reference sequence). Deletions cut 5 bases from V and 4 bases from J, with 17 bases between. The CDR3 DNA follows: TGTGCCAGCAGCAGATCACAGGGTTTATTAGAGACCCAGTACTTC. Encoded protein: CASSRSQGLLETQYF.

This clone was seen just once. The chain couples TRBV28 to TRBJ1-5; no firm D call. V was clipped by 6 bases and J by 0 bases, with 3 bases between them. The germline CDR1 and CDR2 sequences are MDHEN and SYDVKM. The CDR3 has 12 residues. The CDR3 is CASRHSNQPQHF. DNA for the CDR3: TGTGCCAGCAGACATAGCAATCAGCCCCAGCATTTT.

The V and J genes are TRBV6-5 and TRBJ2-7; 10 bases match TRBD2. Germline V gives CDR1 MNHEY, CDR2 SVGAGI. The CDR3 length is 13 residues. Trimming removed 8 bases from V and 2 bases from J; junction bases left unmatched: 3. The DNA for the CDR3 is TGTGCCAGCGGTCTAGCGGGGGCCTACGAGCAGTACTTC. It is translated as CASGLAGAYEQYF.

This chain's CDR3 is CASRTGTEEEAFF. The DNA of the CDR3 is TGTGCCAGTAGGACCGGGACAGAAGAAGAAGCTTTCTTT. The genes are TRBV19 and TRBJ1-1; 7 bases align to TRBD1. V shed 6 bases, J shed 8 bases, and the junction held 9 bases outside the gene matches. The length of the CDR3 is 13 residues. CDR1 is LNHDA, CDR2 SQIVND, per germline (reference sequence).